A selection of T cell receptor beta chains follows, all from one sample in a study of shared clonotypes between healthy human individuals. TCRdb's copy holds only in-frame clones and misses some; the assay was immunoSEQ multiplex PCR. The sample carries some 2.1 million clones, about 94% recorded once. The sample consisted of naive CD8+ T cells from PBMCs. The receptor set was obtained from a man aged 18 to 29 in good health. Some clones in this sample may be carry-over from other donors' samples. Each CDR3 is given with its conserved first and last residue. The order of the fields is V gene, clone size, D gene, J gene, CDR3 protein, CDR3 DNA. D genes are given only for firm matches. Clone size, where shown, is once, few, many, or a class for clones that have expanded.

v_call: TRBV5-5
clone_size: NA
d_call: TRBD1
j_call: TRBJ1-3
cdr3_aa: CASSLGTGAGNTIYF
cdr3_nt: TGTGCCAGCAGCTTAGGGACAGGGGCTGGAAACACCATATATTTT

v_call: TRBV11-1
clone_size: NA
d_call: TRBD2
j_call: TRBJ2-5
cdr3_aa: CASTRTSGRVVLETQYF
cdr3_nt: TGTGCCAGCACCCGGACTAGCGGGAGAGTGGTTTTAGAGACCCAGTACTTC

v_call: TRBV27
clone_size: NA
d_call: NA
j_call: TRBJ2-4
cdr3_aa: CASSPREGSDIQYF
cdr3_nt: TGTGCCAGCAGTCCACGAGAGGGCTCGGACATTCAGTACTTC

v_call: TRBV14
clone_size: NA
d_call: NA
j_call: TRBJ1-3
cdr3_aa: CASSPLYTGYSGNTIYF
cdr3_nt: TGTGCCAGCAGCCCGCTGTACACAGGGTACTCTGGAAACACCATATATTTT

v_call: TRBV7-8
clone_size: NA
d_call: TRBD1
j_call: TRBJ2-7
cdr3_aa: CASSLVGGQGAYEQYF
cdr3_nt: TGTGCCAGCAGCTTAGTGGGTGGACAGGGGGCCTACGAGCAGTACTTC

v_call: TRBV6-1
clone_size: NA
d_call: TRBD1
j_call: TRBJ2-1
cdr3_aa: CASIRTGDNEQFF
cdr3_nt: TGTGCCAGCATCCGGACAGGGGACAATGAGCAGTTCTTC

v_call: TRBV29-1
clone_size: NA
d_call: TRBD1
j_call: TRBJ2-1
cdr3_aa: CSVEDSTGAYNEQFF
cdr3_nt: TGCAGCGTTGAAGATTCGACAGGGGCCTACAATGAGCAGTTCTTC

v_call: TRBV18
clone_size: NA
d_call: TRBD1
j_call: TRBJ2-3
cdr3_aa: CASSPEDRGGTDTQYF
cdr3_nt: TGTGCCAGCTCACCAGAGGACAGGGGTGGCACAGATACGCAGTATTTT

v_call: TRBV9
clone_size: NA
d_call: TRBD1
j_call: TRBJ2-2
cdr3_aa: CASSVRQGALPNTGELFF
cdr3_nt: TGTGCCAGCAGCGTGAGACAGGGGGCGTTACCGAACACCGGGGAGCTGTTTTTT

v_call: TRBV19
clone_size: NA
d_call: NA
j_call: TRBJ2-7
cdr3_aa: CASSLDRESEQYF
cdr3_nt: TGTGCCAGTAGTTTGGACCGCGAATCCGAGCAGTACTTC

v_call: TRBV9
clone_size: NA
d_call: NA
j_call: TRBJ2-3
cdr3_aa: CASTQGVGQDTQYF
cdr3_nt: TGTGCCAGCACCCAGGGAGTGGGGCAAGATACGCAGTATTTT

v_call: TRBV2
clone_size: NA
d_call: TRBD1
j_call: TRBJ2-1
cdr3_aa: CASSPLGDRVYNEQFF
cdr3_nt: TGTGCCAGCAGCCCTCTCGGGGACAGGGTCTACAATGAGCAGTTCTTC

v_call: TRBV6-6
clone_size: once
d_call: NA
j_call: TRBJ2-1
cdr3_aa: CASRFLGTQQFF
cdr3_nt: TGTGCCAGCAGATTCTTGGGGACACAGCAGTTCTTC

v_call: TRBV9
clone_size: NA
d_call: NA
j_call: TRBJ2-3
cdr3_aa: CASSSRPGVGQYLTDTQYF
cdr3_nt: TGTGCCAGCAGCTCCCGCCCGGGGGTAGGACAGTATTTAACAGATACGCAGTATTTT

v_call: TRBV28
clone_size: NA
d_call: NA
j_call: TRBJ2-3
cdr3_aa: CASRLRSHSTDTQYF
cdr3_nt: TGTGCCAGCAGATTAAGGAGCCATAGCACAGATACGCAGTATTTT

v_call: TRBV6-5
clone_size: NA
d_call: NA
j_call: TRBJ1-1
cdr3_aa: CASSYVGEPLNTEAFF
cdr3_nt: TGTGCCAGCAGTTACGTCGGGGAACCCTTGAACACTGAAGCTTTCTTT

v_call: TRBV2
clone_size: NA
d_call: TRBD1
j_call: TRBJ1-2
cdr3_aa: CASSGGQGNYGYTF
cdr3_nt: TGTGCCAGCAGTGGGGGACAGGGGAACTATGGCTACACCTTC

v_call: TRBV19
clone_size: NA
d_call: NA
j_call: TRBJ2-7
cdr3_aa: CASSGDLYEQYF
cdr3_nt: TGTGCCAGTAGTGGGGACCTTTACGAGCAGTACTTC

v_call: TRBV27
clone_size: NA
d_call: NA
j_call: TRBJ1-3
cdr3_aa: CASTSLPGNTIYF
cdr3_nt: TGTGCCAGCACCTCCCTACCTGGAAACACCATATATTTT

v_call: TRBV29-1
clone_size: NA
d_call: TRBD2
j_call: TRBJ2-4
cdr3_aa: CSVEDPLGAGVGKNIQYF
cdr3_nt: TGCAGCGTTGAAGATCCGCTCGGAGCGGGAGTGGGCAAAAACATTCAGTACTTC

v_call: TRBV11-1
clone_size: NA
d_call: NA
j_call: TRBJ2-5
cdr3_aa: CASSFHPGGQETQYF
cdr3_nt: TGTGCCAGCAGCTTCCATCCCGGAGGCCAAGAGACCCAGTACTTC

v_call: TRBV6-1
clone_size: NA
d_call: TRBD2
j_call: TRBJ2-7
cdr3_aa: CASSAGTSYYEQYF
cdr3_nt: TGTGCCAGCAGTGCGGGGACTAGCTACTACGAGCAGTACTTC

v_call: TRBV27
clone_size: once
d_call: TRBD1
j_call: TRBJ1-1
cdr3_aa: CASSLGSGTVNTEAFF
cdr3_nt: TGTGCCAGCAGTTTAGGCTCCGGGACAGTAAACACTGAAGCTTTCTTT

v_call: TRBV4-1
clone_size: NA
d_call: NA
j_call: TRBJ2-3
cdr3_aa: CASSQPGTTTDTQYF
cdr3_nt: TGCGCCAGCAGCCAGCCCGGGACCACCACAGATACGCAGTATTTT

v_call: TRBV19
clone_size: NA
d_call: NA
j_call: TRBJ2-7
cdr3_aa: CASSTSRAGTNSYEQYF
cdr3_nt: TGTGCCAGTAGTACCTCCAGGGCCGGGACCAATTCCTACGAGCAGTACTTC

v_call: TRBV4-3
clone_size: NA
d_call: NA
j_call: TRBJ1-1
cdr3_aa: CASRKTKMNTEAFF
cdr3_nt: TGCGCCAGCAGAAAGACTAAAATGAACACTGAAGCTTTCTTT

v_call: TRBV28
clone_size: NA
d_call: NA
j_call: TRBJ1-1
cdr3_aa: CASSLPTYGDRTEAFF
cdr3_nt: TGTGCCAGCAGTTTACCCACTTACGGGGATCGAACTGAAGCTTTCTTT

v_call: TRBV7-9
clone_size: NA
d_call: NA
j_call: TRBJ2-5
cdr3_aa: CASNPSFAGGVEETQYF
cdr3_nt: TGTGCCAGCAACCCGTCTTTCGCCGGAGGGGTGGAAGAGACCCAGTACTTC

v_call: TRBV6-6
clone_size: NA
d_call: NA
j_call: TRBJ1-3
cdr3_aa: CASSYQDSSGNTIYF
cdr3_nt: TGTGCCAGCAGTTACCAAGACAGCTCTGGAAACACCATATATTTT

v_call: TRBV15
clone_size: NA
d_call: NA
j_call: TRBJ2-7
cdr3_aa: CATSRAAFWDPSYEQYF
cdr3_nt: TGTGCCACCAGCAGAGCCGCATTTTGGGATCCCTCCTACGAGCAGTACTTC

v_call: TRBV5-1
clone_size: NA
d_call: NA
j_call: TRBJ2-1
cdr3_aa: CASSLGRNAPYNEQFF
cdr3_nt: TGCGCCAGCAGCTTGGGGCGGAATGCCCCCTACAATGAGCAGTTCTTC

v_call: TRBV5-8
clone_size: NA
d_call: NA
j_call: TRBJ1-5
cdr3_aa: CASSLVRANQPQHF
cdr3_nt: TGTGCCAGCAGCTTGGTCAGAGCTAATCAGCCCCAGCATTTT

v_call: TRBV27
clone_size: NA
d_call: NA
j_call: TRBJ1-2
cdr3_aa: CASSGSGNYGYTF
cdr3_nt: TGTGCCAGCAGTGGCTCAGGCAACTATGGCTACACCTTC

v_call: TRBV7-2
clone_size: NA
d_call: NA
j_call: TRBJ2-7
cdr3_aa: CASSLAYRYEQYF
cdr3_nt: TGTGCCAGCAGCTTAGCTTACAGGTACGAGCAGTACTTC

v_call: TRBV11-2
clone_size: NA
d_call: NA
j_call: TRBJ2-7
cdr3_aa: CASSLGIHEQYF
cdr3_nt: TGTGCCAGCAGCTTAGGGATCCACGAGCAGTACTTC

v_call: TRBV7-9
clone_size: NA
d_call: TRBD2
j_call: TRBJ2-1
cdr3_aa: CASSLGGRANEQFF
cdr3_nt: TGTGCCAGCAGCCTCGGGGGGAGGGCCAATGAGCAGTTCTTC

v_call: TRBV9
clone_size: NA
d_call: TRBD2
j_call: TRBJ2-1
cdr3_aa: CASSVDGLAGGDEQFF
cdr3_nt: TGTGCCAGCAGCGTAGATGGACTAGCGGGAGGGGATGAGCAGTTCTTC

v_call: TRBV7-6
clone_size: NA
d_call: NA
j_call: TRBJ2-7
cdr3_aa: CASSLDTSSYEQYF
cdr3_nt: TGTGCCAGCAGCCTGGACACGAGCTCCTACGAGCAGTACTTC

v_call: TRBV13
clone_size: NA
d_call: NA
j_call: TRBJ2-7
cdr3_aa: CASSSGTATYEQYF
cdr3_nt: TGTGCCAGCAGCTCCGGGACCGCAACCTACGAGCAGTACTTC

v_call: TRBV18
clone_size: NA
d_call: NA
j_call: TRBJ2-7
cdr3_aa: CASSPKQTYEQYF
cdr3_nt: TGTGCCAGCTCACCGAAACAGACCTACGAGCAGTACTTC

v_call: TRBV19
clone_size: NA
d_call: NA
j_call: TRBJ1-4
cdr3_aa: CASSIRSGPTNEKLFF
cdr3_nt: TGTGCCAGTAGTATTCGCTCGGGACCAACTAATGAAAAACTGTTTTTT

v_call: TRBV27
clone_size: NA
d_call: TRBD1
j_call: TRBJ1-5
cdr3_aa: CASSKRQGSNQPQHF
cdr3_nt: TGTGCCAGCAGCAAGAGACAGGGCAGCAATCAGCCCCAGCATTTT

v_call: TRBV2
clone_size: once
d_call: NA
j_call: TRBJ2-1
cdr3_aa: CASSDDSGGGSFSYNEQFF
cdr3_nt: TGTGCCAGCAGCGACGACTCGGGGGGCGGGTCCTTCTCCTACAATGAGCAGTTCTTC

v_call: TRBV2
clone_size: NA
d_call: NA
j_call: TRBJ1-3
cdr3_aa: CASSESRPASGYGNTIYF
cdr3_nt: TGTGCCAGCAGTGAATCACGGCCGGCGAGCGGGTACGGAAACACCATATATTTT

v_call: TRBV6-1
clone_size: once
d_call: NA
j_call: TRBJ1-4
cdr3_aa: CASSANPQGTNEKLFF
cdr3_nt: TGTGCCAGCAGTGCTAATCCTCAGGGGACTAATGAAAAACTGTTTTTT

v_call: TRBV5-1
clone_size: NA
d_call: TRBD2
j_call: TRBJ2-7
cdr3_aa: CASSLHSSGSIPSYEQYF
cdr3_nt: TGCGCCAGCAGCTTGCATTCTAGCGGGAGTATACCCTCCTACGAGCAGTACTTC

v_call: TRBV27
clone_size: NA
d_call: NA
j_call: TRBJ1-1
cdr3_aa: CAPAAIQVNTEAFF
cdr3_nt: TGTGCCCCAGCGGCAATACAGGTGAACACTGAAGCTTTCTTT

v_call: TRBV4-1
clone_size: few
d_call: TRBD2
j_call: TRBJ2-7
cdr3_aa: CASSPAALSGSTYEQYF
cdr3_nt: TGCGCCAGCAGCCCTGCAGCCCTTAGCGGGAGTACCTACGAGCAGTACTTC

v_call: TRBV9
clone_size: NA
d_call: NA
j_call: TRBJ2-5
cdr3_aa: CASSVQYKETQYF
cdr3_nt: TGTGCCAGCAGCGTACAATACAAGGAGACCCAGTACTTC

v_call: TRBV14
clone_size: NA
d_call: NA
j_call: TRBJ2-7
cdr3_aa: CASSQVGRGYEQYF
cdr3_nt: TGTGCCAGCAGCCAAGTGGGCAGGGGCTACGAGCAGTACTTC

v_call: TRBV28
clone_size: NA
d_call: NA
j_call: TRBJ1-1
cdr3_aa: CASSPSQRNTEAFF
cdr3_nt: TGTGCCAGCAGTCCTTCACAGAGGAACACTGAAGCTTTCTTT

v_call: TRBV21-1
clone_size: once
d_call: NA
j_call: TRBJ2-7
cdr3_aa: CASSKGCRGSYEQYF
cdr3_nt: TGTGCCAGCAGCAAAGGTTGCAGGGGCTCCTACGAGCAGTACTTC

v_call: TRBV27
clone_size: NA
d_call: NA
j_call: TRBJ1-4
cdr3_aa: CASSLSLGQPNEKLFF
cdr3_nt: TGTGCCAGCAGTTTATCTTTGGGACAACCGAATGAAAAACTGTTTTTT